The source of this T cell receptor beta chain is a study of Ad26.COV2.S vaccination and SARS-CoV-2 variants (dated by TCRdb to about 2021). Broadly, across the study: Vaccine-arm donors were drawn from COV1001, a multicentre, randomized, double-blind, placebo-controlled phase I-IIa trial of Ad26.COV2.S in healthy adults. Ad26.COV2.S was administered intramuscularly at 5 x 10^10 or 1 x 10^11 viral particles, either as a single shot or as two shots given 56 days apart. Sequencing of the TCRbeta repertoire served to evaluate the specificity and breadth of SARS-CoV-2-reactive T cell receptors following Ad26.COV2.S vaccination. The TCR-sequenced set comprised around 30 samples: some 19 Ad26.COV2.S vaccine recipients, 5 placebo recipients and 8 SARS-CoV-2 convalescent individuals. Participants in the trial were split at random into five groups of five each, receiving low-dose or high-dose Ad26.COV2.S once or twice, or else placebo on both occasions. Investigators remained blinded to trial group allocation during experiments and outcome assessment. The paper as a whole reports these results and caveats: The authors noted that total T cell responses may have been underestimated by the TCR breadth and depth analyses. The study lacked the statistical power to compare responses across vaccine doses or regimens. Spike-specific TCR breadth was higher in Ad26.COV2.S recipients than in placebo recipients (P = 0.0014). Vaccine and placebo recipients had comparable non-spike TCR breadth, which fits with the vaccine containing only spike. After vaccination, substantial breadth of spike-specific CD8+ and CD4+ T cell responses was reported.

This specimen's treatment or condition label, per the study, means: around 19 received Ad26.COV2.S at low or high dose, single or two shots; roughly 5 received placebo; per-sample allocation not given. For vaccine and placebo recipients, repertoires were sequenced using samples collected on day 63 after the first injection. Cohort 1b enrolled roughly 25 adults aged 18-55 years at a single site in Boston, USA, between 29 July and 7 August 2020. As a vaccine, Ad26.COV2.S was a replication-incompetent adenovirus type 26 vector that expressed a prefusion-stabilized SARS-CoV-2 spike protein derived from the original Wuhan strain. The immunoSEQ Assay was used to sequence TCRbeta CDR3 regions. After extraction, genomic DNA underwent amplification by bias-controlled multiplex PCR, followed by high-throughput sequencing. Per the source publication's procedure: Collapsing and filtering of sequences were performed to quantify the absolute abundance of each unique TCRbeta CDR3 region. T cell fraction was estimated by normalizing TCRbeta template counts to usable DNA, which was measured by amplifying reference genes present in all nucleated cells. Repertoire TCRs were annotated as SARS-CoV-2-specific when V gene, CDR3 amino acid sequence and J gene were exactly matched to a known reactive TCR set. The reference SARS-CoV-2 TCR set came from MIRA and was filtered for enrichment in COVID-19-positive ImmuneCODE repertoires, removing public or cross-reactive TCRs. Using the MIRA antigens, annotated TCRs were further analysed by specific ORF or by position within an ORF. Breadth was defined as the number of annotated unique rearrangements divided by the total number of unique productive rearrangements, and depth was defined as the summed frequency of the annotated unique rearrangements. Group comparisons of TCR breadth used two-sided Wilcoxon rank-sum tests. TCRdb took over this immuneACCESS table, retaining in-frame rearrangements with V and J assigned. Such tables are incomplete; in checked studies, under half of the missing clones stem from an unresolved V gene, and the remainder is unexplained. V, J and clone size reflect that table, while D and trimming were determined from the DNA. This sample holds roughly 390,000 clones; 75% to 90% were observed only once. 3% to 4.5% of the sample rests with the top ten.

Notes on this clone: The clone's antigen remains unknown. No much larger clone is present one base from it, and per-base qualities are unavailable.

The germline V gene encodes CDR1 SNHLY and CDR2 FYNNEI. Trimming takes 8 bases from V and 1 base from J, and the germline ends sit 14 bases apart. Spanning cysteine to phenylalanine, the CDR3 consists of 15 amino acids. The DNA shown is the 45-base CDR3, in frame from base 1. The sequence derives from a person between 18 and 59 years old who received the Ad26.COV2.S COVID-19 vaccine or a placebo. The sequences come from peripheral blood, collected in a trial of Ad26.COV2.S vaccine versus placebo. This sequence uses TRBV2 and TRBJ1-4; confidence is insufficient to name the D gene. The CDR3 region: CASRTSSITNEKLFF. The DNA sequence reads TGTGCCAGCCGTACCTCCAGCATAACTAATGAAAAACTGTTTTTT.